The 7 T cell receptor beta chains listed next were all sequenced from one sample in a study of siplizumab effects on memory and regulatory T cells. Here immunoSEQ multiplex PCR was the method, and the copy in TCRdb shows in-frame clones only, minus some. The sample lists 100,000 or so clones; about 93% were seen once. Sequencing was done on a sample of Tregs sorted from blood. The receptor source for this set is a human donor in good health.

This chain joins TRBV5-1 and TRBJ2-3, with D hard to call. CDR1 and CDR2 (germline): SGHRS, YFSETQ. Trimming removed 4 bases at V and 1 base at J, with 10 bases between. CDR3 length: 14 residues. CDR3 protein: CASSQRHRTDTQYF. The CDR3 coding sequence is TGCGCCAGCAGCCAAAGACACCGCACAGATACGCAGTATTTT.

The chain links TRBV7-2 to TRBJ1-4; D gene ambiguous. The V end was cut by 6 bases, the J end by 0 bases, with 11 bases between. In germline, CDR1 is SGHTA, CDR2 FQGNSA. The CDR3 consists of 15 residues. This CDR3 is CASRRIPATNEKLFF. The DNA of the CDR3 is TGTGCCAGCAGACGCATACCGGCAACTAATGAAAAACTGTTTTTT.

The chain uses TRBV19 and TRBJ2-7, with D perhaps TRBD2 (6 bases). The CDR3 length is 15 residues. Germline-derived CDR1 and CDR2 are LNHDA and SQIVND (reference sequence). Between the trimmed V and J ends, which lost 6 bases and 4 bases, there was a span of 19 bases. The CDR3 protein is CASRSWRDGAYEQYF. The CDR3 coding sequence is TGTGCCAGTAGGAGTTGGCGGGATGGAGCGTACGAGCAGTACTTC.

CDR3 amino acids: CATSRALAGGHYEQYF. The CDR3 DNA reads as TGTGCCACCAGCAGAGCCCTAGCGGGAGGGCACTACGAGCAGTACTTC. The V and J genes are TRBV15 and TRBJ2-7, with TRBD2 matching over 12 bases. Trimming removed 1 base from V and 3 bases from J; junction bases left unmatched: 4. Germline loops: CDR1 LNHNV, CDR2 YYDKDF (reference sequence). This CDR3 is 16 amino acids long.

The J gene is TRBJ1-2, the V gene TRBV19; D remains ambiguous. This CDR3 comprises 11 residues. V shed 7 bases and J shed 4 bases, with 7 bases lying between them. Germline V gives CDR1 LNHDA, CDR2 SQIVND (reference sequence). CDR3 nucleotides: TGTGCCAGTATGGCGGCCTATGGCTACACCTTC. It encodes CASMAAYGYTF.

The chain recombines TRBV27 with TRBJ2-7; 9 bases match TRBD1. V lost 4 bases and J lost 5; bases outside the gene matches: 6. CDR3 size: 14 residues. CDR1 and CDR2 from the germline V gene are MNHEY and SMNVEV (reference sequence). CDR3 amino acids: CASSYRGRSNEQYF. CDR3 DNA sequence: TGTGCCAGCAGTTACAGGGGGCGCAGTAACGAGCAGTACTTC.

The J gene is TRBJ2-1, the V gene TRBV4-2; 7 nucleotides match TRBD2. The CDR3 spans 17 residues. V shed 2 bases and J 2 bases; nucleotides not matched to a gene: 9. Germline CDR1 LGHNA, CDR2 YNFKEQ. The CDR3 DNA is TGTGCCAGCAGCCAATCCCTGGCGGGAGCCACCTACAATGAGCAGTTCTTC. Amino acids: CASSQSLAGATYNEQFF.